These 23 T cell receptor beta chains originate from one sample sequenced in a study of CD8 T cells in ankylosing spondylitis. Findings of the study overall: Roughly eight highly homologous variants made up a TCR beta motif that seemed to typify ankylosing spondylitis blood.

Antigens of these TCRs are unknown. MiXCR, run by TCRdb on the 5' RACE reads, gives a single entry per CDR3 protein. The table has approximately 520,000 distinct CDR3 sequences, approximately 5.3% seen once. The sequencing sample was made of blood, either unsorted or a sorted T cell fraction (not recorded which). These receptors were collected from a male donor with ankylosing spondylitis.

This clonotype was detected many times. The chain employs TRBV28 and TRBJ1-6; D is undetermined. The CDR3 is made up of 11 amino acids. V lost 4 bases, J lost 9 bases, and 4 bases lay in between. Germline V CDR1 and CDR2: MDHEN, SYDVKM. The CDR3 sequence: CASSSLSPLHF. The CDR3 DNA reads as TGTGCCAGCAGTTCACTTTCACCCCTCCACTTT.

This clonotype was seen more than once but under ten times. For the CDR3, the DNA is TGTGCCAGCAGCCGGGACAAAATTTACGAGCAGTACTTC. The encoded protein is CASSRDKIYEQYF. V and J are TRBV4-2 and TRBJ2-7; D might be TRBD1 (6 bases). CDR1 is LGHNA and CDR2 is YNFKEQ in the germline V gene. The length of the CDR3 is 13 residues. V lost 4 bases to trimming and J lost 4 bases, with 11 bases between them.

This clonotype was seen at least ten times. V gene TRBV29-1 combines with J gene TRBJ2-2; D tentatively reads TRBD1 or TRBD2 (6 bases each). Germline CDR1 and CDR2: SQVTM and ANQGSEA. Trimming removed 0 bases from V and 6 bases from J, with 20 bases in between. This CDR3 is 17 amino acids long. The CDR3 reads CSVEDSYPGGGSGELFF. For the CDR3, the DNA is TGCAGCGTTGAAGATAGTTACCCCGGGGGCGGTTCCGGGGAGCTGTTTTTT.

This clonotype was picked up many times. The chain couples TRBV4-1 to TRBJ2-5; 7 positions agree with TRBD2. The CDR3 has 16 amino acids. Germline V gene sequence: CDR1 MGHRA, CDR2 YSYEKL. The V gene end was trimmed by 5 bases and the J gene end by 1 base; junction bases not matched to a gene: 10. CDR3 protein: CASSSRRDYPQETQYF. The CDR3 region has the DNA TGCGCCAGCAGCTCACGTCGGGACTACCCCCAAGAGACCCAGTACTTC.

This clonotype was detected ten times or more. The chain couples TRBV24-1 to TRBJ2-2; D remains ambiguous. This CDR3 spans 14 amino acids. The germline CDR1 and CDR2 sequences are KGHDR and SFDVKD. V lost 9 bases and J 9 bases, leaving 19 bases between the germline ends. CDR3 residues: CATGWSGDGRELFF. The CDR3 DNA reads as TGTGCCACCGGTTGGTCCGGAGATGGCAGGGAGCTGTTTTTT.

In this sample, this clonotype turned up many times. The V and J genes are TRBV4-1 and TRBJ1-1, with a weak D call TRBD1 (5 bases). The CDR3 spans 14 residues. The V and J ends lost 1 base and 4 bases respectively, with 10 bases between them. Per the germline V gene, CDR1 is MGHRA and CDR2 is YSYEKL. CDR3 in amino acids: CASSQAPGTTEAFF. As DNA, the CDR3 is TGCGCCAGCAGCCAAGCCCCAGGGACCACTGAAGCTTTCTTT.

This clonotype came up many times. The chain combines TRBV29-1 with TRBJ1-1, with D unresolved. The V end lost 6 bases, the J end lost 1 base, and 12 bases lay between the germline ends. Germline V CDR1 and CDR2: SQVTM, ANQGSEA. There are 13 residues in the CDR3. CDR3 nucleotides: TGCAGCGTCGATCCGGGTCGGAACACTGAAGCTTTCTTT. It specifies CSVDPGRNTEAFF.

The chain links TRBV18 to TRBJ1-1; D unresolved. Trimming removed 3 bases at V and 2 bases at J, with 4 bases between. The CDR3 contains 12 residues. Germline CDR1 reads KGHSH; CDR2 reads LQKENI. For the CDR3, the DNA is TGTGCCAGCTCACCGATTAACACTGAAGCTTTCTTT. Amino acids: CASSPINTEAFF.

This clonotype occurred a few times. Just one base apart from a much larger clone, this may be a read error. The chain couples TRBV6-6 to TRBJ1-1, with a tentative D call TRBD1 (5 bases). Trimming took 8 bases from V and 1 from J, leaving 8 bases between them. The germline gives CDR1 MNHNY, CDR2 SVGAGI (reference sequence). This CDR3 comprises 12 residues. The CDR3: CASGTGNTEAFF. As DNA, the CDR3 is TGTGCCAGCGGTACAGGGAACACTGAAGCTTTCTTT.

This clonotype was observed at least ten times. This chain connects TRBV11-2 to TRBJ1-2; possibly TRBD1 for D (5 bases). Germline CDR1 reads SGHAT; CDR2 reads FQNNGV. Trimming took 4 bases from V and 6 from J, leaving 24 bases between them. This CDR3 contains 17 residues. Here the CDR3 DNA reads TGTGCCAGCAGCTCTACCCGGAACCTCGGGACCCCTAATGGCTACACCTTC. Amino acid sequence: CASSSTRNLGTPNGYTF. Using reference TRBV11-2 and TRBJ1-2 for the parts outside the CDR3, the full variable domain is EAGVAQSPRYKIIEKRQSVAFWCNPISGHATLYWYQQILGQGPKLLIQFQNNGVVDDSQLPKDRFSAERLKGVDSTLKIQPAKLEDSAVYLCASSSTRNLGTPNGYTFGSGTRLTVV.

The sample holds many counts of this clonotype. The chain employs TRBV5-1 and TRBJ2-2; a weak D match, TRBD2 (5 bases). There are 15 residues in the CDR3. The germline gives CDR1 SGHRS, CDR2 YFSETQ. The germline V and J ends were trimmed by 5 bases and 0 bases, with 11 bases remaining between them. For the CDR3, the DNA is TGCGCCAGCAGGGAGGCTGCTACGAACACCGGGGAGCTGTTTTTT. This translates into CASREAATNTGELFF.

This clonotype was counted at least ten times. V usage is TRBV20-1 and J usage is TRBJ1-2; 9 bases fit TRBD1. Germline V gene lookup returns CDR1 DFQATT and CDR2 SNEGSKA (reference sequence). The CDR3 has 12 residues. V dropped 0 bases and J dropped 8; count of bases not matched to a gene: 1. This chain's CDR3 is CSARDGTGGYTF. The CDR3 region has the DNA TGCAGTGCTAGAGATGGGACAGGGGGCTACACCTTC.

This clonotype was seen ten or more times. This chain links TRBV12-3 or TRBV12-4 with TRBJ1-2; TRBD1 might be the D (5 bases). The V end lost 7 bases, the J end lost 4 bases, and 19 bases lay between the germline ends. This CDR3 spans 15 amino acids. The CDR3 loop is CASTYQGGSPYGYTF. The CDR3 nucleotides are TGTGCCAGCACCTATCAGGGCGGCTCTCCCTATGGCTACACCTTC.

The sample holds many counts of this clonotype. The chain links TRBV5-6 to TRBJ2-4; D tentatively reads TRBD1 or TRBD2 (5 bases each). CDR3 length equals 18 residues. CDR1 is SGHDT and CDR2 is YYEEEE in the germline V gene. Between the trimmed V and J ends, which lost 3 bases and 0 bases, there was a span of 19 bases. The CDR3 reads CASSYLLGPGLAKNIQYF. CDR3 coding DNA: TGTGCCAGCAGCTACCTACTAGGCCCGGGGCTAGCCAAAAACATTCAGTACTTC.

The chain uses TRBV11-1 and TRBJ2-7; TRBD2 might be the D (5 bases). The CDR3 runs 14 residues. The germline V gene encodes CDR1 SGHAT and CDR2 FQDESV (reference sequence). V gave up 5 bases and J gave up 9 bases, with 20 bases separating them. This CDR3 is CASSPSPGLIGQYF. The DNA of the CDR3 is TGTGCCAGCAGCCCCTCGCCAGGACTCATCGGGCAGTACTTC.

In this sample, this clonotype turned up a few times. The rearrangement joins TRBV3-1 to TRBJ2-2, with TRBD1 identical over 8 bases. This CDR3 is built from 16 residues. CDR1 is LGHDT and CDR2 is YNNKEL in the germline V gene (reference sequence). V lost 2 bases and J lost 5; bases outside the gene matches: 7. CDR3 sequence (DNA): TGTGCCAGCAGCCAAACTCGGACAGGGATGACCGGGGAGCTGTTTTTT. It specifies CASSQTRTGMTGELFF.

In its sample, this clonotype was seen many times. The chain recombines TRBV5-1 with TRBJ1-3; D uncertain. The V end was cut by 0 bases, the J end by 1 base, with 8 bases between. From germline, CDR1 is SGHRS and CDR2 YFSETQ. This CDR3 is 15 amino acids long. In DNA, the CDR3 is TGCGCCAGCAGCTTGGCATCCGCTTCTGGAAACACCATATATTTT. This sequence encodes CASSLASASGNTIYF.

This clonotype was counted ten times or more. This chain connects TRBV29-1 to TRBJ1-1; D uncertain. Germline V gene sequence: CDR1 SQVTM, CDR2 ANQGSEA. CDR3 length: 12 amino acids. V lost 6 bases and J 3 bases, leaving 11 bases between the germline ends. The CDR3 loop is CSVGGADTEAFF. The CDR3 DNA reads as TGCAGCGTCGGAGGCGCTGACACTGAAGCTTTCTTT.

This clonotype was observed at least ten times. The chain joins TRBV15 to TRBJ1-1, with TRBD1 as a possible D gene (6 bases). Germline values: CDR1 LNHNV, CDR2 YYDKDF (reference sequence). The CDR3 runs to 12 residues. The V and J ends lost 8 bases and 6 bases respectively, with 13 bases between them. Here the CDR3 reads CATGQGIAEAFF. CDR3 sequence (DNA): TGTGCCACCGGTCAGGGGATCGCTGAAGCTTTCTTT.

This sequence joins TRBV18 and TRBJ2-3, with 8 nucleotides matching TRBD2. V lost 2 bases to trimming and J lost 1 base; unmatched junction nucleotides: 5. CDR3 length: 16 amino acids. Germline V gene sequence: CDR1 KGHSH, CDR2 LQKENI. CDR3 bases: TGTGCCAGCTCACCAAGGACTAGCACGGGCACAGATACGCAGTATTTT. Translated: CASSPRTSTGTDTQYF.

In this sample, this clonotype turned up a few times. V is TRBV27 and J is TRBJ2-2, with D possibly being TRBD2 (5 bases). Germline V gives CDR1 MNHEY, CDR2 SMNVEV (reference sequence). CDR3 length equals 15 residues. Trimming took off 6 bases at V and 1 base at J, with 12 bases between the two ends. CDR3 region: CASRLYGKNTGELFF. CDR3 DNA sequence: TGTGCCAGCAGACTTTACGGGAAGAACACCGGGGAGCTGTTTTTT.

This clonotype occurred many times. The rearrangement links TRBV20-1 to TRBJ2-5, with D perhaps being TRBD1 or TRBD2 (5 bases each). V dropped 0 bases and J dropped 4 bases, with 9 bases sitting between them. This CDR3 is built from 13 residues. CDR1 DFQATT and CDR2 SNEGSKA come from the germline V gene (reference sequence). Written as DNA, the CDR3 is TGCAGTGCTAGAGACGGGGCTCCAGAGACCCAGTACTTC. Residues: CSARDGAPETQYF.

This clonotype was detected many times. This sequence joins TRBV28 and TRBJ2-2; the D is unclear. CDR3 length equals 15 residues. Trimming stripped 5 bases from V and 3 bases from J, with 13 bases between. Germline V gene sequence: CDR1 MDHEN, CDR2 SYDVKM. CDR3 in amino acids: CASSPADGYTGELFF. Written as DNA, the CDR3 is TGTGCCAGCAGTCCGGCGGATGGGTACACCGGGGAGCTGTTTTTT. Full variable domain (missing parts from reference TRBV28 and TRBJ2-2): DVKVTQSSRYLVKRTGEKVFLECVQDMDHENMFWYRQDPGLGLRLIYFSYDVKMKEKGDIPEGYSVSREKKERFSLILESASTNQTSMYLCASSPADGYTGELFFGEGSRLTVL.